The clone carrying this T cell receptor beta chain occurred a few times. Its specificity is not known. This sample is drawn from a study of identical twins. Overall study findings and caveats: For monozygotic twins, models underestimated out-of-frame TCR alpha sharing. Analyses of zero insertions could be partly confounded by invariant MAIT and iNKT cells. Where beta out-of-frame sequences were concerned, excess twin sharing was weaker.

Each CDR3 protein gets one entry after TCRdb re-called the 5' RACE reads with MiXCR. The sample has 250,000 to 300,000 distinct CDR3 sequences, over 8.5% seen once. This CDR3 is 14 amino acids long. Between the trimmed V and J ends, which lost 5 bases and 3 bases, there was a span of 14 bases. The germline CDR1 and CDR2 sequences are SEHNR and FQNEAQ (reference sequence). These data are also associated with another study on yellow fever vaccine responses in identical twins. That paper notes: Twin vaccine T cell responses reportedly seemed partly convergent, partly personalized.

The sequence was obtained from a woman between 18 and 30 years old in good health. Input material: CD8+ T cells sorted from blood. The V gene is TRBV7-9, the J gene TRBJ2-7; D unclear. The CDR3 spells CASSLVQAGYEQYF. In nucleotides, the CDR3 is TGTGCCAGCAGCCTTGTTCAGGCTGGCTACGAGCAGTACTTC.